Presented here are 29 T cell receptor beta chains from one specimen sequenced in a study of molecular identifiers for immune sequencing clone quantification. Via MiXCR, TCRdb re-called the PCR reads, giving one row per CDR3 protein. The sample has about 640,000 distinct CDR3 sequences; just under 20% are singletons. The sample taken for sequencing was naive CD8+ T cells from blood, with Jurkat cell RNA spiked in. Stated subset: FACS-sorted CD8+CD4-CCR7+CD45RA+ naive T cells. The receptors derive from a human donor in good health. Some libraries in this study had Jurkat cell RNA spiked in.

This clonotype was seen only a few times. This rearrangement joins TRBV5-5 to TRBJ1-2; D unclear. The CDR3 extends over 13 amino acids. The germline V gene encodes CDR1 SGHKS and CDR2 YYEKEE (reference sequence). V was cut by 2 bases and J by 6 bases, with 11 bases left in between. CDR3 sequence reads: CASSFPGSDGYTF. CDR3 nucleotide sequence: TGTGCCAGCAGCTTTCCAGGTAGCGATGGCTACACCTTC. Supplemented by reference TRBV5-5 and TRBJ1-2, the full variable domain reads DAGVTQSPTHLIKTRGQQVTLRCSPISGHKSVSWYQQVLGQGPQFIFQYYEKEERGRGNFPDRFSARQFPNYSSELNVNALLLGDSALYLCASSFPGSDGYTFGSGTRLTVV.

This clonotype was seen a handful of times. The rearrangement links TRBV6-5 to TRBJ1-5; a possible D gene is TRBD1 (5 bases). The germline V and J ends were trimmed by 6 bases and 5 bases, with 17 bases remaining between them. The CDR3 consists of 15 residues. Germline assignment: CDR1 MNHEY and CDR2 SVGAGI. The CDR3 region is CASSPGDTAHQPQHF. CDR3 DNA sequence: TGTGCCAGCAGCCCGGGGGATACGGCACATCAGCCCCAGCATTTT.

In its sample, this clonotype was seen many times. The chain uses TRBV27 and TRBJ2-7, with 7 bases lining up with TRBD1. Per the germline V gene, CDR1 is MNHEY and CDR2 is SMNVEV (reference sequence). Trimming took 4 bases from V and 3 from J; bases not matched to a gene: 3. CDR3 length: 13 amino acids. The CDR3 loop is CASSYRDSYEQYF. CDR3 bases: TGTGCCAGCAGTTACAGGGACAGCTACGAGCAGTACTTC.

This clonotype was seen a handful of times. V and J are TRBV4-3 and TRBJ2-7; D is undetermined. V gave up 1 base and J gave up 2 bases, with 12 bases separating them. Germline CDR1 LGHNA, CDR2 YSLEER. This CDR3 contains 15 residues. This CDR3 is CASSQGAGTAYEQYF. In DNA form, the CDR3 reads TGCGCCAGCAGCCAAGGTGCAGGCACAGCCTACGAGCAGTACTTC.

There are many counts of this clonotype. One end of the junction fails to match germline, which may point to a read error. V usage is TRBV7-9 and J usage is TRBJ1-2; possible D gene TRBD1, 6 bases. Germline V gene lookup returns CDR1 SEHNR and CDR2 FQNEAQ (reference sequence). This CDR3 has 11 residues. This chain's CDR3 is CASSLDGTSSF. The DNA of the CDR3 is TGTGCCAGCAGCTTAGACGGGACATCTTCCTTC.

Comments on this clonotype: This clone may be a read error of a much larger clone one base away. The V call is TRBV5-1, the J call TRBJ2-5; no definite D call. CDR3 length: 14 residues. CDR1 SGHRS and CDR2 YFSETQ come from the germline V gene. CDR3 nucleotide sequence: TGCGCCAGCAGCTTGTTCGTAGGAAAAGAGGCCCAGTACTTC. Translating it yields CASSLFVGKEAQYF.

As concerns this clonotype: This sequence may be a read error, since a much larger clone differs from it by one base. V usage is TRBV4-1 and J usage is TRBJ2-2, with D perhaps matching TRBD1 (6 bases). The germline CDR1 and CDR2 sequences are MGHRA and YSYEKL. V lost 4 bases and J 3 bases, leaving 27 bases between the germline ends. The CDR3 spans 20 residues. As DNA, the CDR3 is TGCGCCAGCAGCCTCCTCGTACTGGGGCAGGGGATGTATCACACCGGGGAGCTGTTTTTT. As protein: CASSLLVLGQGMYHTGELFF.

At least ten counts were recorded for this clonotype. DNA for the CDR3: TGTGCCAGCAGCTTACCGGAGACAGGCCCCGATGACGATACGCAGTATTTT. This codes for CASSLPETGPDDDTQYF. The chain uses TRBV7-9 and TRBJ2-3; D is possibly TRBD1 (6 bases). The CDR3 runs 17 residues. The germline CDR1 and CDR2 sequences are SEHNR and FQNEAQ (reference sequence). Trimming removed 2 bases at V and 6 bases at J, with 21 bases between.

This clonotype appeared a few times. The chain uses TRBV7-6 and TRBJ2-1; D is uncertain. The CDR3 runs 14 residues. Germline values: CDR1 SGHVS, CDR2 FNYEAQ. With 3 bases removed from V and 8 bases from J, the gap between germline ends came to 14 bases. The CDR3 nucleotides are TGTGCCAGCAGCTTTAGCAGGTTTGCCGATGAGCAGTTCTTC. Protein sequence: CASSFSRFADEQFF.

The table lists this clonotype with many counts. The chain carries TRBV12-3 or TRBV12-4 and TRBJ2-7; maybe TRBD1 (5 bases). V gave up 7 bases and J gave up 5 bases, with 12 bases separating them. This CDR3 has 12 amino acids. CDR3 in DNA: TGTGCCAGCACCGACGACAGCCACGAGCAGTACTTC. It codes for CASTDDSHEQYF.

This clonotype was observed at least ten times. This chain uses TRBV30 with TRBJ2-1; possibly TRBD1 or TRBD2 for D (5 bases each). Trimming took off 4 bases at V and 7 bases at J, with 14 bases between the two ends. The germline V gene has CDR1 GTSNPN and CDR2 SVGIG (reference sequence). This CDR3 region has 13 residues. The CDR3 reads CAWKGRGFNEQFF. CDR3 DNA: TGTGCCTGGAAGGGTCGGGGCTTTAATGAGCAGTTCTTC.

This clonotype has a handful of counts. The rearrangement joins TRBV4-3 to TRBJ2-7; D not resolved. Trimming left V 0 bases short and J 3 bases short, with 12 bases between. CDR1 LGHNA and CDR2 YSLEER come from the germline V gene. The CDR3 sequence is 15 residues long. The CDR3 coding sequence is TGCGCCAGCAGCCAAGAATACGAGTACTACTACGAGCAGTACTTC. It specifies CASSQEYEYYYEQYF.

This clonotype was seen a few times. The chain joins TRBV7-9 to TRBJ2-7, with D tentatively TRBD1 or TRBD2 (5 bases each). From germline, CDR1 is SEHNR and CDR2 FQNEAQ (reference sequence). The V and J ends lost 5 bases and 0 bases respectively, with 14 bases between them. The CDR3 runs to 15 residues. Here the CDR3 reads CASSPGAADSYEQYF. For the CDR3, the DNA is TGTGCCAGCAGCCCCGGGGCGGCGGACTCCTACGAGCAGTACTTC.

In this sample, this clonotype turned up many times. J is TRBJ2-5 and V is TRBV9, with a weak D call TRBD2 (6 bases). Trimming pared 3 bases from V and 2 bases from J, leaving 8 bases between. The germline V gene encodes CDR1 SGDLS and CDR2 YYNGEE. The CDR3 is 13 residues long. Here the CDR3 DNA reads TGTGCCAGCAGCGCTGGGGGGCAAGAGACCCAGTACTTC. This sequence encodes CASSAGGQETQYF.

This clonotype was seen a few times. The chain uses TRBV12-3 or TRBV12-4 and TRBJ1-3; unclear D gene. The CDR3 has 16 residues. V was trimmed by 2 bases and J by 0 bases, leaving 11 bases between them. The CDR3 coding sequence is TGTGCCAGCAGTTTAAACAGTGGTAGCTCTGGAAACACCATATATTTT. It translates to CASSLNSGSSGNTIYF.

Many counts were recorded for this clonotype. The CDR3 nucleotides read TGTGCCAGCAGTTACTCGAAGGGGGCCGGCTACACCTTC. This codes for CASSYSKGAGYTF. The rearrangement links TRBV6-5 to TRBJ1-2, with 7 bases fitting TRBD1. The germline V gene has CDR1 MNHEY and CDR2 SVGAGI. The CDR3 length is 13 residues. Unmatched junction bases numbered 3, after V lost 0 bases and J lost 8 bases.

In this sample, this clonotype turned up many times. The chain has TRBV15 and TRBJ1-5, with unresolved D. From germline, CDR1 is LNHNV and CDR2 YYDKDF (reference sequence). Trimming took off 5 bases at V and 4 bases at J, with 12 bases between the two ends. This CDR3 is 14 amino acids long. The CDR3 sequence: CATSRAANNQPQHF. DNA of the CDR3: TGTGCCACCAGCCGGGCAGCCAATAATCAGCCCCAGCATTTT.

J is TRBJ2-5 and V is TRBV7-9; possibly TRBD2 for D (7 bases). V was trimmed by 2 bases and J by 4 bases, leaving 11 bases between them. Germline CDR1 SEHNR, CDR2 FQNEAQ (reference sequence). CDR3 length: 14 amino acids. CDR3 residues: CASSLSGGRETQYF. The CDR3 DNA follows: TGTGCCAGCAGCTTATCCGGGGGGCGAGAGACCCAGTACTTC. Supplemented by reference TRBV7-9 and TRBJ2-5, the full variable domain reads DTGVSQNPRHKITKRGQNVTFRCDPISEHNRLYWYRQTLGQGPEFLTYFQNEAQLEKSRLLSDRFSAERPKGSFSTLEIQRTEQGDSAMYLCASSLSGGRETQYFGPGTRLLVL.

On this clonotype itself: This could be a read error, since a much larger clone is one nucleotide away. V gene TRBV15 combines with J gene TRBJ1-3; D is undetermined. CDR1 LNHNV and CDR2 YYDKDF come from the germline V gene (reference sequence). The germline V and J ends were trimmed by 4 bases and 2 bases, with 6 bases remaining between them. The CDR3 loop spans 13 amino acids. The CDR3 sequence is CATSKSPGNTIYF. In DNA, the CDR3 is TGTGCCACCAGCAAAAGCCCTGGAAACACCATATATTTT.

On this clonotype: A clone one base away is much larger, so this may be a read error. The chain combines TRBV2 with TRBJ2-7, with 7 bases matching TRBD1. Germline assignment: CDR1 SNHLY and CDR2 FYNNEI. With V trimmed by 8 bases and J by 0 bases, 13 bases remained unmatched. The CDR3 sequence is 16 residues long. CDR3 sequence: CASGVRQGRSSYEQYF. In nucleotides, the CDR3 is TGTGCCAGCGGTGTCCGACAGGGTAGGAGCTCCTACGAGCAGTACTTC.

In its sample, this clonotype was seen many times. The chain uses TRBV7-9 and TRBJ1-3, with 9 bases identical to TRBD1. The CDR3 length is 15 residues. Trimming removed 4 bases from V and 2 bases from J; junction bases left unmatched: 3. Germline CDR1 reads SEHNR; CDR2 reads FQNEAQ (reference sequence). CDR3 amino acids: CASSSRQGAGNTIYF. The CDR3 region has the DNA TGTGCCAGCAGCTCTCGACAGGGGGCTGGAAACACCATATATTTT. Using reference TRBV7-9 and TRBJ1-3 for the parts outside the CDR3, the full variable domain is DTGVSQNPRHKITKRGQNVTFRCDPISEHNRLYWYRQTLGQGPEFLTYFQNEAQLEKSRLLSDRFSAERPKGSFSTLEIQRTEQGDSAMYLCASSSRQGAGNTIYFGEGSWLTVV.

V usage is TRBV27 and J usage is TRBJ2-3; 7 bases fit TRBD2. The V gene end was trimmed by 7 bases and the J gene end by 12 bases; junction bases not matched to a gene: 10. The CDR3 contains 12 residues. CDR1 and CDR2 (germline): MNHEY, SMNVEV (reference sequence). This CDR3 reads CASKSLAGEQYF. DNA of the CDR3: TGTGCCAGCAAATCACTGGCGGGGGAACAGTATTTT.

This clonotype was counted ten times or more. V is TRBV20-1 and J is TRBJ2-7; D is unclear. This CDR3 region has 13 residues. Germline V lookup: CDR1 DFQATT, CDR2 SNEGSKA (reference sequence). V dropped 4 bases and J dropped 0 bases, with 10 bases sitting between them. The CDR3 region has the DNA TGCAGTGCTACGGGCAGCCTCTCCTACGAGCAGTACTTC. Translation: CSATGSLSYEQYF.

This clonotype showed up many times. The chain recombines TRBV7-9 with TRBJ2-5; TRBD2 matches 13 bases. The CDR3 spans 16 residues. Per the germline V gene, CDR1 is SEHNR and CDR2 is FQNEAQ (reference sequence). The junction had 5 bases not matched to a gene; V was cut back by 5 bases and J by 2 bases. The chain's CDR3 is CASSPLTSGRQETQYF. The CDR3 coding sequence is TGTGCCAGCAGCCCCCTGACTAGCGGGAGGCAAGAGACCCAGTACTTC.

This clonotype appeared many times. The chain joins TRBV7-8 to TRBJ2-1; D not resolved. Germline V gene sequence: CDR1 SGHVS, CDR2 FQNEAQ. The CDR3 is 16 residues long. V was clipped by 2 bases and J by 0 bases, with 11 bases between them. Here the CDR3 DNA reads TGTGCCAGCAGCTTATACCCAGAGAGCTCCTACAATGAGCAGTTCTTC. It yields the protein CASSLYPESSYNEQFF.

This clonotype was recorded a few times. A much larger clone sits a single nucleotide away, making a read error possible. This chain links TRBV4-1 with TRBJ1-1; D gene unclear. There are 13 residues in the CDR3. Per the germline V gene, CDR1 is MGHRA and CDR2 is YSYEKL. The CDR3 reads CAGSGREAAEAFF. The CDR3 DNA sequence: TGCGCCGGCAGCGGGCGGGAGGCAGCTGAAGCTTTCTTT.

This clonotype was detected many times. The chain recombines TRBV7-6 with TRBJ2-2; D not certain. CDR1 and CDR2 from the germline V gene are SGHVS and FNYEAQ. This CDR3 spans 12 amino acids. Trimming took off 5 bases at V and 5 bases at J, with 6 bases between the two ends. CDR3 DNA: TGTGCCAGCAGCATATCTACCGGGGAGCTGTTTTTT. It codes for CASSISTGELFF.

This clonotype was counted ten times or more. In DNA form, the CDR3 reads TGTGCCAGCAGCCCCCCAAGACCGACAGTAGGCACAGATACGCAGTATTTT. It yields the protein CASSPPRPTVGTDTQYF. V usage is TRBV7-6 and J usage is TRBJ2-3; tentatively, D is TRBD1 (5 bases). The CDR3 extends over 17 amino acids. The germline V gene encodes CDR1 SGHVS and CDR2 FNYEAQ. V was trimmed by 5 bases and J by 1 base, leaving 19 bases between them.

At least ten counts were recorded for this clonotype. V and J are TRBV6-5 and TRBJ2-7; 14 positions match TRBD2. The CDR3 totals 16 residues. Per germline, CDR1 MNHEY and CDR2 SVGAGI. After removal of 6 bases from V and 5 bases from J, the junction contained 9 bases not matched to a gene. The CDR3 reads CASSLSTSGRVDEQYF. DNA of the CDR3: TGTGCCAGCAGCTTATCGACTAGCGGGAGGGTCGACGAGCAGTACTTC.